This TCR beta chain was retrieved from a study of CD8 T cells in Susac syndrome. The CDR3 has 14 amino acids. V lost 2 bases and J lost 5, with 10 bases in between. Germline V lookup: CDR1 SGHTA, CDR2 FQGTGA. Reverse transcription of about 0.5 to 1 ug RNA used random hexamers. TCRdb redid the calling of the immunoSEQ multiplex PCR reads with MiXCR, one entry per CDR3 protein. This sample yields about 100,000 distinct CDR3 sequences, of which nearly 97% are seen a single time; 0.3% belongs to the top ten. This clonotype was obtained from a human donor with Susac syndrome. Specimen: CD8+ T cells from PBMCs. The chain links TRBV7-3 to TRBJ2-1; D remains unclear. CDR3 loop: CASSLSRSHNEQFF. In DNA form, the CDR3 reads TGTGCCAGCAGCTTATCTCGTAGCCACAATGAGCAGTTCTTC.